Below, 15 T cell receptor beta chains from the same sample are listed, as sequenced in a study of cytomegalovirus exposure and HLA in healthy donors. Primers for the PCR totalled 60 Vbeta and 13 Jbeta. Some clones are missing from TCRdb's copy, which holds only in-frame ones; the method was immunoSEQ multiplex PCR. This sample has around 50,000 clones, with approximately 67% found just once. Material for sequencing was PBMCs. These receptors all come from a man younger than 45 in good health and CMV-seronegative.

This clone has a single count. J is TRBJ2-7 and V is TRBV5-4; 9 bases fit TRBD1. This CDR3 comprises 15 residues. Unmatched junction bases numbered 12, after V lost 6 bases and J lost 5 bases. CDR1 and CDR2 (germline): SGHNT, YYREEE (reference sequence). The CDR3 sequence is CASTPGGTGSNEQYF. Here the CDR3 DNA reads TGTGCCAGCACCCCCGGAGGGACAGGGTCCAACGAGCAGTACTTC.

V and J are TRBV5-6 and TRBJ2-1; 9 bases align to TRBD2. V shed 4 bases and J 7 bases; nucleotides not matched to a gene: 6. Germline CDR1 reads SGHDT; CDR2 reads YYEEEE. The CDR3 has 14 residues. CDR3 protein: CASSPGLASNEQFF. The DNA of the CDR3 is TGTGCCAGCAGCCCAGGACTAGCGTCGAATGAGCAGTTCTTC.

The gene calls are TRBV30 and TRBJ1-2; D might be TRBD1 (5 bases). Looked up from germline, CDR1 is GTSNPN and CDR2 is SVGIG (reference sequence). V was shortened by 4 bases and J by 7 bases, with 7 bases between the two germline ends. The CDR3 is 10 amino acids. The CDR3 region is CAWKTVGYTF. The CDR3 nucleotides read TGTGCCTGGAAGACAGTTGGCTACACCTTC. The whole variable domain, remainder taken from reference TRBV30 and TRBJ1-2, is SQTIHQWPATLVQPVGSPLSLECTVEGTSNPNLYWYRQAAGRGLQLLFYSVGIGQISSEVPQNLSASRPQDRQFILSSKKLLLSDSGFYLCAWKTVGYTFGSGTRLTVV.

J is TRBJ1-5 and V is TRBV16; D is undetermined. CDR1 is KGHSY, CDR2 FQNENV, per germline. This CDR3 region has 15 residues. Deletions cut 2 bases from V and 1 base from J, with 9 bases between. The CDR3 sequence is CASSQRGKSNQPQHF. In DNA, the CDR3 is TGTGCCAGCAGCCAACGCGGTAAGAGCAATCAGCCCCAGCATTTT. Filled out from reference TRBV16 and TRBJ1-5, the complete variable domain reads GEEVAQTPKHLVRGEGQKAKLYCAPIKGHSYVFWYQQVLKNEFKFLISFQNENVFDETGMPKERFSAKCLPNSPCSLEIQATKLEDSAVYFCASSQRGKSNQPQHFGDGTRLSIL.

The V gene is TRBV5-1, the J gene TRBJ1-2; TRBD1 matches 9 bases. Germline values: CDR1 SGHRS, CDR2 YFSETQ. Trimming took 2 bases from V and 6 from J; bases not matched to a gene: 14. The CDR3 has 17 residues. CDR3 loop: CASSLGGSTGGLNGYTF. The CDR3 region has the DNA TGCGCCAGCAGCTTAGGGGGATCCACAGGGGGCTTGAATGGCTACACCTTC.

The chain has TRBV30 and TRBJ1-4; weak D call: TRBD1 (6 bases). CDR1 is GTSNPN and CDR2 is SVGIG in the germline V gene (reference sequence). The V and J ends lost 1 base and 11 bases respectively, with 11 bases between them. This CDR3 is 12 amino acids long. CDR3: CAWSERQEKLFF. The CDR3 DNA reads as TGTGCCTGGAGTGAAAGACAGGAGAAACTGTTTTTT.

This rearrangement joins TRBV6-5 to TRBJ2-7, with TRBD2 matching over 7 bases. Germline assignment: CDR1 MNHEY and CDR2 SVGAGI. The CDR3 has 16 residues. V shed 2 bases and J 4 bases; nucleotides not matched to a gene: 11. The CDR3 coding sequence is TGTGCCAGCAGTTACCGAGCGGCGGGAGTATCGTACGAGCAGTACTTC. Its protein is CASSYRAAGVSYEQYF.

V usage is TRBV19 and J usage is TRBJ2-2; a weak D match, TRBD1 (5 bases). The CDR3 consists of 15 residues. The germline CDR1 and CDR2 sequences are LNHDA and SQIVND (reference sequence). V was clipped by 5 bases and J by 2 bases, with 12 bases between them. The CDR3 is CASSSPGINTGELFF. The CDR3, as DNA: TGTGCCAGTAGTTCTCCAGGGATCAACACCGGGGAGCTGTTTTTT.

The chain links TRBV14 to TRBJ2-1; 9 bases fit TRBD2. Germline V gene data show CDR1 as SGHDN and CDR2 as FVKESK. After removal of 4 bases from V and 8 bases from J, the junction contained 9 bases not matched to a gene. The CDR3 spans 15 residues. CDR3 DNA sequence: TGTGCCAGCAGCCCCAATAGCGGGAGTTACGATGAGCAGTTCTTC. It is translated as CASSPNSGSYDEQFF.

The chain joins TRBV7-9 to TRBJ2-7; 9 bases are shared with TRBD2. This CDR3 contains 14 residues. The germline V gene has CDR1 SEHNR and CDR2 FQNEAQ (reference sequence). V shed 1 base, J shed 6 bases, and the junction held 4 bases outside the gene matches. CDR3 protein: CASSLGSSGTEQYF. The CDR3 bases are TGTGCCAGCAGCTTAGGATCTAGCGGGACCGAGCAGTACTTC.

This rearrangement joins TRBV30 to TRBJ1-1; 7 positions match TRBD1. The CDR3 is 14 residues long. The V gene end was trimmed by 7 bases and the J gene end by 1 base; junction bases not matched to a gene: 9. CDR1 is GTSNPN and CDR2 is SVGIG in the germline V gene (reference sequence). CDR3 loop: CALDRAGGNTEAFF. CDR3 nucleotide sequence: TGTGCCTTAGACAGGGCGGGAGGGAACACTGAAGCTTTCTTT.

V is TRBV10-3 and J is TRBJ2-5; D may be TRBD1 (6 bases). The V and J ends lost 2 bases and 1 base respectively, with 14 bases between them. The germline V gene encodes CDR1 ENHRY and CDR2 SYGVKD. This CDR3 has 16 residues. The CDR3 is CAISEGNRAGQETQYF. CDR3 nucleotides: TGTGCCATCAGTGAGGGGAACAGGGCAGGCCAAGAGACCCAGTACTTC.

The V and J genes are TRBV5-1 and TRBJ2-7; TRBD1 matches 8 bases. CDR1 SGHRS and CDR2 YFSETQ come from the germline V gene. V lost 4 bases, J lost 4 bases, and 13 bases stayed unmatched. The CDR3 is made up of 16 amino acids. CDR3 sequence: CASSSPPGQVGYEQYF. The CDR3 DNA sequence: TGCGCCAGCAGCAGCCCCCCGGGACAGGTCGGATACGAGCAGTACTTC.

This chain links TRBV5-5 with TRBJ2-7; a weak D match, TRBD2 (7 bases). The CDR3 loop spans 18 amino acids. V was pared by 6 bases and J by 3 bases, with 28 bases between. CDR1 is SGHKS and CDR2 is YYEKEE in the germline V gene (reference sequence). Here the CDR3 DNA reads TGTGCCAGCACCATGACAGGAGGCCTAGCGGAGGGGTACTACGAGCAGTACTTC. This codes for CASTMTGGLAEGYYEQYF.

The rearrangement joins TRBV5-1 to TRBJ2-5, with 9 bases identical to TRBD1. The assigned J gene may be wrong: the sequence end matches TRBJ2-7 better. The CDR3 is 16 residues long. CDR1 is SGHRS, CDR2 YFSETQ, per germline. As DNA, the CDR3 is TGCGCCACGCCGGGACAGGGCGGAGGTCCTACCTACGAGCAGTACTTC. Translation: CATPGQGGGPTYEQYF.